The present T cell receptor (beta chain) was sequenced within a study of T cells in localized non-small cell lung cancer. Deletions cut 6 bases from V and 3 bases from J, with 14 bases between. CDR3 length: 14 amino acids. Germline CDR1 is SGHNT and CDR2 is YENEEA. On this clone itself: Its antigen remains unidentified.

Findings and caveats of the study: Greater blood T cell density accompanied longer overall survival. Measurement of T cell clonality placed uninvolved adjacent lung highest, above the level in tumor. A single tumor region was sequenced, leaving heterogeneity possible. Researchers found a median roughly 56 of the top 100 tumor clones in adjacent lung.

Sequencing was performed with immunoSEQ multiplex PCR; in TCRdb, only in-frame clones are kept and a portion is missing. The sample records some 4,000 clones, around 41% being singletons. Source: lung tumor tissue, taken before any cancer treatment. The sequence derives from a woman between 35 and 75 years old with stage I lung adenocarcinoma. V is TRBV11-3 and J is TRBJ1-2; D remains unclear. CDR3: CASRSEGGYYGYTF. DNA of the CDR3: TGTGCCAGCAGGTCGGAGGGCGGATACTATGGCTACACCTTC.